This T cell receptor (beta chain) was observed in a study of shared clonotypes between healthy human individuals. Study-wide results and caveats: The small donor group covered limited genetic and exposure diversity.

Sequencing used immunoSEQ multiplex PCR; TCRdb keeps in-frame clones, though not all of them. The sample yields a few hundred thousand clones, about 96% seen once. In regard to this clone: Its matching antigen is unknown.

V lost 4 bases, J lost 0 bases, and 17 bases lay in between. CDR1 and CDR2 from the germline V gene are SGHRS and YFSETQ. The CDR3 runs to 16 residues. The investigators split CD4+ cells into a CD45RA+ naive subset and a CD45RA-negative memory subset. The chain carries TRBV5-1 and TRBJ2-7; D might be TRBD2 (6 bases). The sequenced sample was naive CD4+ T cells sorted from blood. Subset indicated: CD45RA+ positively selected. This TCR was sampled from a woman aged 25 to 39 in good health. The CDR3 DNA is TGCGCCAGCAGCCCCCTTGGAGGGAGGATCTCCTACGAGCAGTACTTC. Encoded protein: CASSPLGGRISYEQYF.